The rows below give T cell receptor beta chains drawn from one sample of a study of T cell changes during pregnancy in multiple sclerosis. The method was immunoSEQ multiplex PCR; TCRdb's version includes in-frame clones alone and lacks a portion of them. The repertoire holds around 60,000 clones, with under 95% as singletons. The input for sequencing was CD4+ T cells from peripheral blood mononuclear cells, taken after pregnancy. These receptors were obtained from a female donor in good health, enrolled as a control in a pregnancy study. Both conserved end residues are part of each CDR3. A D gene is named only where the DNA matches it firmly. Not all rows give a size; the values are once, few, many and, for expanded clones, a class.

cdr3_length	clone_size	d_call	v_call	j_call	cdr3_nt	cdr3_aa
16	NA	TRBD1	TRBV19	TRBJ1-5	TGTGCCAGTAGTATTGGTCCCGGACAGGATAATCAGCCCCAGCATTTT	CASSIGPGQDNQPQHF
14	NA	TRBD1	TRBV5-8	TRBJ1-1	TGTGCCAGCAGCCTCCAGGGGGCGAACACTGAAGCTTTCTTT	CASSLQGANTEAFF
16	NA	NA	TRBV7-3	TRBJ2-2	TGTGCCAGCAGCTTAAGTCCAGGGCCTAACACCGGGGAGCTGTTTTTT	CASSLSPGPNTGELFF
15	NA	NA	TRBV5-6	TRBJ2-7	TGTGCCAGCAGCTTGGGGATTACTAAGGGGCTCGAGCAGTACTTC	CASSLGITKGLEQYF
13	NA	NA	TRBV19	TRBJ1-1	TGTGCCAGTAGTCAAAGCGGGGTCGCCGAAGCTTTCTTT	CASSQSGVAEAFF
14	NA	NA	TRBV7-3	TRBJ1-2	TGTGCCAGCAGCTTAACCCGGGGGAACTATGGCTACACCTTC	CASSLTRGNYGYTF
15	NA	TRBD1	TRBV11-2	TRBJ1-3	TGTGCCAGCAGCTTAGCAGGGGGCTCTGGAAACACCATATATTTT	CASSLAGGSGNTIYF
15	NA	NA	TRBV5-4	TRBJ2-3	TGTGCCAGCGCGGCACAGGAACCTAGCACAGATACGCAGTATTTT	CASAAQEPSTDTQYF
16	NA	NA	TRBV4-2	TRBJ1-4	TGTGCCAGCAGCCCGAGAGACAGGTCAACTAATGAAAAACTGTTTTTT	CASSPRDRSTNEKLFF
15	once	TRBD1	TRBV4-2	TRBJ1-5	TGTGCCAGCAGCCAGGATCGACAGGGCTATCAGCCCCAGCATTTT	CASSQDRQGYQPQHF
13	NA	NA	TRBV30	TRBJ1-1	TGTGCCTGGACGAGGGCCCTGAACACTGAAGCTTTCTTT	CAWTRALNTEAFF
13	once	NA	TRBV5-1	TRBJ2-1	TGCGCCAGCAGCTACGGCAGGGGAGATGAGCAGTTCTTC	CASSYGRGDEQFF
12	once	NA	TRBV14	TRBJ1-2	TGTGCCAGCAGCCATGGGGCGTTCGGCTACACCTTC	CASSHGAFGYTF
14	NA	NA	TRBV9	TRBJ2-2	TGTGCCAGCAGCCCCCGGTCCCGGACTGGGGAGCTGTTTTTT	CASSPRSRTGELFF
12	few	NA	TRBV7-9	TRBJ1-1	TGTGCCAGCAGCCCAGCGGACACTGAAGCTTTCTTT	CASSPADTEAFF
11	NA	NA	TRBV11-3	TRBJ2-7	TGTGCCAGCAGCTTAGATCGCGAGCAGTACTTC	CASSLDREQYF
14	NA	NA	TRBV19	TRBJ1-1	TGTGCCAGTAGTATTAGGGGGGGAGACACTGAAGCTTTCTTT	CASSIRGGDTEAFF
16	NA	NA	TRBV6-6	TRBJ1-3	TGTGCCAGCAGCCATGTGCGGGGTTCTACTGGAAACACCATATATTTT	CASSHVRGSTGNTIYF
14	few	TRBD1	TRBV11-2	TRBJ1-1	TGTGCCAGCAGCTCAACCCTGAGGGACAGTGAAGCTTTCTTT	CASSSTLRDSEAFF
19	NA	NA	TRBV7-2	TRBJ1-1	TGTGCCAGCAGCTTAGAAGAGTTAGTCAGGGCCTCTCGGAACACTGAAGCTTTCTTT	CASSLEELVRASRNTEAFF
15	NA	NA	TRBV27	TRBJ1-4	TGTGCCAGCAGTTTAAGCTGGTCAACTAATGAAAAACTGTTTTTT	CASSLSWSTNEKLFF
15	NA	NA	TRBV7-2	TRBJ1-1	TGTGCCAGCAGCTTAGAATGGGGAGAGAACACTGAAGCTTTCTTT	CASSLEWGENTEAFF
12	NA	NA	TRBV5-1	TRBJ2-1	TGCGCCAGCAGCTTGCAACAGAATGAGCAGTTCTTC	CASSLQQNEQFF
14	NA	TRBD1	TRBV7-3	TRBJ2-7	TGTGCCAGCAGCGCCCGGGACAGCTCCTACGAGCAGTACTTC	CASSARDSSYEQYF
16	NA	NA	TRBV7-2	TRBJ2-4	TGTGCCAGCAGCTTTAGCAGAAGGCTAGCCAAAAACATTCAGTACTTC	CASSFSRRLAKNIQYF
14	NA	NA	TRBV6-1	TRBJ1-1	TGTGCCAGCAGTGTTTCGGGGGGGCACACTGAAGCTTTCTTT	CASSVSGGHTEAFF
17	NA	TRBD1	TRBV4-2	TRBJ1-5	TGTGCCAGCAGCCAATTGACAGGGGGACGAAGCAATCAGCCCCAGCATTTT	CASSQLTGGRSNQPQHF
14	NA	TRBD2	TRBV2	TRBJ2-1	TGTGCCAGCAGTCCAGCGGGGGGGCGTATTGAGCAGTTCTTC	CASSPAGGRIEQFF
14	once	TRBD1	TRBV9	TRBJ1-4	TGTGCCAGCAGCGTGGGACAGGATGGGGAAAAACTGTTTTTT	CASSVGQDGEKLFF
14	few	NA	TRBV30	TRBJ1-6	TGTGCCTGGAGTGCAAGGGGTAAAGATTCACCCCTCCACTTT	CAWSARGKDSPLHF